This T cell receptor (beta chain) emerged from a study of control samples from healthy donors and cancer patients. Some clones are missing from TCRdb's copy, which holds only in-frame ones; the method was immunoSEQ multiplex PCR. The repertoire holds 140,000 or so clones, with 90% to 95% as singletons. The CDR3 totals 19 residues. Germline CDR1 is SGHTA and CDR2 is FQGNSA. Trimming at V came to 0 bases and at J to 3 bases, leaving 15 bases not matched to a gene. The chain joins TRBV7-2 to TRBJ2-3; 7 nucleotides align to TRBD2. This sequence originates from a man between 60 and 70 years old with colorectal cancer. The specimen was PBMCs. CDR3 bases: TGTGCCAGCAGCTTAGCGTATCTAGCGGCGGCCTTTGGTACAGATACGCAGTATTTT. Protein: CASSLAYLAAAFGTDTQYF.